This is a list of T cell receptor beta chains from one sample in a study of blood T cell repertoires in COVID-19. Sequenced by immunoSEQ multiplex PCR; TCRdb stores in-frame clones only, minus some. The table includes 15,000 to 20,000 clones, roughly 80% detected once. Sequences were obtained from peripheral blood. These receptors originate from a man at least 80 years old with acute or convalescent COVID-19. Each CDR3 is given with its conserved first and last residue. Each record gives: CDR3 protein, CDR3 DNA, J gene, V gene, D gene, clone size. A D gene is named only where the DNA matches it firmly. Rows may omit the clone size; those that give it use once, few, many or a size class.

CASSTLQGNQPQHF	TGTGCCAGCAGCACTTTACAGGGTAATCAGCCCCAGCATTTT	TRBJ1-5	TRBV6-6	-	-
CASSLRDRGGRNTEAFF	TGTGCCAGCAGCTTGAGGGACAGGGGAGGGAGAAACACTGAAGCTTTCTTT	TRBJ1-1	TRBV5-4	TRBD1	-
CASSPPTRGGNTEAFF	TGTGCCAGCTCACCACCCACCCGGGGGGGTAACACTGAAGCTTTCTTT	TRBJ1-1	TRBV18	-	-
CATRTSDSMNTEAFF	TGTGCCACCAGAACCTCAGACAGCATGAACACTGAAGCTTTCTTT	TRBJ1-1	TRBV24-1	-	few
CASSLVQGGGYGYTF	TGTGCCAGCAGCTTAGTTCAGGGGGGAGGTTATGGCTACACCTTC	TRBJ1-2	TRBV11-2	TRBD1	few
CASSPERTANYGYTF	TGCGCCAGCAGCCCAGAACGGACAGCTAACTATGGCTACACCTTC	TRBJ1-2	TRBV4-3	-	-
CASSILRGRQPQHF	TGTGCCAGTAGTATACTTAGGGGGCGGCAGCCCCAGCATTTT	TRBJ1-5	TRBV19	TRBD1	once
CASSLGDWEETQYF	TGTGCCAGCAGCTTAGGGGACTGGGAAGAGACCCAGTACTTC	TRBJ2-5	TRBV7-3	-	-
CASSSGGRGGYTF	TGTGCCAGCAGCTCTGGAGGCAGGGGAGGCTACACCTTC	TRBJ1-2	TRBV5-6	-	-
CASSGNLAVGYTF	TGTGCCAGCAGCGGGAACCTTGCTGTTGGCTACACCTTC	TRBJ1-2	TRBV2	-	-
CASSFVRGNTEAFF	TGTGCCAGCAGTTTTGTCAGGGGAAACACTGAAGCTTTCTTT	TRBJ1-1	TRBV27	-	-
CASRGDTGMNTEAFF	TGTGCCAGCAGGGGGGACACCGGCATGAACACTGAAGCTTTCTTT	TRBJ1-1	TRBV7-9	-	-